These 13 T cell receptor beta chains were sequenced from one sample in a study of T cell responses to AZD1222 COVID-19 vaccine. Only in-frame clones appear in the TCRdb table, and some are missing; sequencing was by immunoSEQ multiplex PCR. The data contain about 160,000 clones, around nine tenths of them singletons. Sequenced here: peripheral blood, sampled 28 days after the second AZD1222 dose. All receptors derive from an adult who received the AZD1222 COVID-19 vaccine.

The chain uses TRBV6-5 and TRBJ2-6; D perhaps matches TRBD1 (6 bases). The CDR3 has 14 amino acids. Germline values: CDR1 MNHEY, CDR2 SVGAGI. V was cut by 6 bases and J by 2 bases, with 8 bases left in between. CDR3 sequence: CASRSGAGANVLTF. CDR3 nucleotide sequence: TGTGCCAGCAGATCAGGGGCTGGGGCCAACGTCCTGACTTTC.

The chain has TRBV3-1 (or the pseudogene TRBV3-2) and TRBJ1-2, with TRBD1 as a possible D gene (5 bases). CDR1 and CDR2 from the germline V gene are LGHDT and YNNKEL (reference sequence). Trimming shortened V by 1 base and J by 5 bases, and 17 bases separated the two germline ends. This CDR3 is 16 amino acids long. The CDR3 region is CASSQADRTGPYGYTF. The CDR3 nucleotides read TGTGCCAGCAGCCAAGCTGATAGAACGGGACCTTATGGCTACACCTTC.

The rearrangement uses TRBV25-1 and TRBJ2-1; either TRBD1 or TRBD2 may fit D (5 bases each). Looked up from germline, CDR1 is MGHDK and CDR2 is SYGVNS. Trimming cost V 2 bases and J 7 bases, with 15 bases left between them. This CDR3 comprises 15 residues. The CDR3 sequence: CASSETGTGYNEQFF. CDR3 in DNA: TGTGCCAGCAGTGAAACCGGGACCGGGTATAATGAGCAGTTCTTC.

J is TRBJ2-7 and V is TRBV12-5, with TRBD2 as a possible D gene (5 bases). The germline V and J ends were trimmed by 5 bases and 2 bases, with 13 bases remaining between them. The CDR3 runs 14 residues. The germline CDR1 and CDR2 sequences are LGHNT and FRNRAP. As DNA, the CDR3 is TGTGCTAGTGGTCCCCTGAGGGAACCCTACGAGCAGTACTTC. Protein product: CASGPLREPYEQYF.

This chain joins TRBV24-1 and TRBJ2-1; 10 bases fit TRBD2. V lost 11 bases and J lost 10; bases outside the gene matches: 10. The germline CDR1 and CDR2 sequences are KGHDR and SFDVKD. The CDR3 has 13 residues. CDR3 region: CAKERGGQEEQFF. CDR3 DNA sequence: TGTGCCAAAGAGCGGGGGGGCCAGGAGGAGCAGTTCTTC.

The CDR3, as DNA: TGTGCCAGCAGCTACGGACTAGCGGGGGGCTACGAGCAGTACTTC. Its translation is CASSYGLAGGYEQYF. The chain links TRBV7-9 to TRBJ2-7; 14 bases agree with TRBD2. Germline CDR1 and CDR2: SEHNR and FQNEAQ (reference sequence). The CDR3 consists of 15 residues. Losses at the gene ends were 4 bases for V and 3 bases for J; bases not matched to a gene: 2.

V gene TRBV25-1 combines with J gene TRBJ1-4, with D unresolved. Per germline, CDR1 MGHDK and CDR2 SYGVNS. This CDR3 is built from 15 residues. Trimming took 8 bases from V and 0 from J, leaving 13 bases between them. DNA of the CDR3: TGTGCCAGCGCTCCCCCCGGGTCAACTAATGAAAAACTGTTTTTT. Residues: CASAPPGSTNEKLFF.

This clone was counted a single time. The V gene is TRBV6-5, the J gene TRBJ2-2, with 10 bases aligning to TRBD1. The V segment lost 6 bases and the J segment 6 bases; nucleotides outside the gene matches: 4. From germline, CDR1 is MNHEY and CDR2 SVGAGI. This CDR3 has 14 residues. CDR3 region: CASRTGGSPGELFF. DNA for the CDR3: TGTGCCAGCAGGACAGGGGGCTCTCCCGGGGAGCTGTTTTTT.

This sequence joins TRBV6-5 and TRBJ2-1; D might be TRBD1 (6 bases). Trimming stripped 5 bases from V and 4 bases from J, with 15 bases between. The germline V gene encodes CDR1 MNHEY and CDR2 SVGAGI. The CDR3 length is 15 residues. The CDR3 sequence is CASSPNRVPYNEQFF. The CDR3 DNA reads TGTGCCAGCAGTCCAAACAGGGTACCTTACAATGAGCAGTTCTTC.

Remarks on this clone: This specimen includes other DNA sequences encoding the same CDR3. The rearrangement links TRBV12-3 or TRBV12-4 to TRBJ1-5; D is uncertain. The CDR3 loop spans 12 amino acids. Trimming left V 3 bases short and J 4 bases short, with 4 bases between. CDR3 nucleotides: TGTGCCAGCAGTTTTGGGAATCAGCCCCAGCATTTT. Translating gives CASSFGNQPQHF.

The rearrangement links TRBV5-4 to TRBJ2-5, with 9 nucleotides matching TRBD1. With 5 bases clipped from V and 7 bases from J, the junction kept 12 bases outside the gene matches. The CDR3 has 15 residues. CDR1 and CDR2 from the germline V gene are SGHNT and YYREEE (reference sequence). The CDR3 nucleotides read TGTGCCAGCAGGATGAGGGACAGGGTGGACAGGACCCAGTACTTC. Translation: CASRMRDRVDRTQYF.

The chain couples TRBV20-1 to TRBJ1-1; D unresolved. The CDR3 is 14 residues long. Germline V gene data show CDR1 as DFQATT and CDR2 as SNEGSKA (reference sequence). V was clipped by 3 bases and J by 6 bases, with 17 bases between them. DNA for the CDR3: TGCAGTGCTAGTCCTGCCGACCTTGCAGCTGAAGCTTTCTTT. Translation gives CSASPADLAAEAFF.

This rearrangement joins TRBV6-2 or TRBV6-3 to TRBJ1-1; 9 nucleotides agree with TRBD1. J was trimmed by 5 bases and V by 2 bases; bases with no gene match: 9. There are 16 residues in the CDR3. CDR1 MNHEY and CDR2 SVGEGT come from the germline V gene. CDR3 nucleotide sequence: TGTGCCAGCAGTTACCCGGGGACAGGGTGGGGGACTGAAGCTTTCTTT. It translates to CASSYPGTGWGTEAFF.